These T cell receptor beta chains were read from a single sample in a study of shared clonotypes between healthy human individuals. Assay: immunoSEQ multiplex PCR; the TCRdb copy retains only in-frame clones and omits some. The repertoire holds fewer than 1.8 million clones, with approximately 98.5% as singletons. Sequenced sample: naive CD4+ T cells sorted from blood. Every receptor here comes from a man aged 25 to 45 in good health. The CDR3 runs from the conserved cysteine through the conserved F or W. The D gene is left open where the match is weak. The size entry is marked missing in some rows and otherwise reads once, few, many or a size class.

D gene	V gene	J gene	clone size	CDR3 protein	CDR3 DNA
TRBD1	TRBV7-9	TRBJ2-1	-	CASSLALSGTGQFF	TGTGCCAGCAGCTTAGCGCTTTCGGGGACAGGGCAGTTCTTC
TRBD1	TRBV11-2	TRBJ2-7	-	CASSFGTGGTYEQYF	TGTGCCAGCAGCTTTGGGACAGGGGGAACTTACGAGCAGTACTTC
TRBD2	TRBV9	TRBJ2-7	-	CASSVAPGGLIEQYF	TGTGCCAGCAGCGTAGCGCCGGGGGGGCTGATCGAGCAGTACTTC
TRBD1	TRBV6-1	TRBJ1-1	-	CASSKTGRTEAFF	TGTGCCAGCAGCAAGACAGGGCGGACTGAAGCTTTCTTT
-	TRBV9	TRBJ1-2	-	CASSQANYGYTF	TGTGCCAGCAGCCAGGCGAACTATGGCTACACCTTC
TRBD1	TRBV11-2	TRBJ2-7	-	CASSLELTGLTYEQYF	TGTGCCAGCAGCTTAGAGCTGACAGGGCTTACCTACGAGCAGTACTTC
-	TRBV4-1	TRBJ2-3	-	CASSHITDTQYF	TGCGCCAGCAGCCACATCACAGATACGCAGTATTTT
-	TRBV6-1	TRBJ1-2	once	CASSEAPTGNYGYTF	TGTGCCAGCAGTGAAGCCCCAACAGGGAACTATGGCTACACCTTC
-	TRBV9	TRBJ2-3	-	CASSVDWTDTQYF	TGTGCCAGCAGCGTAGATTGGACAGATACGCAGTATTTT
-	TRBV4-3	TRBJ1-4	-	CASSLGPGRSEKLFF	TGCGCCAGCAGCCTGGGGCCCGGACGGAGTGAAAAACTGTTTTTT
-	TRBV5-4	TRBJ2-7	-	CASSSQVPSLPEYF	TGTGCCAGCAGCTCCCAAGTCCCCTCCCTGCCGGAGTACTTC
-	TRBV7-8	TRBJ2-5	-	CASSSVALEQETQYF	TGTGCCAGCAGCTCGGTAGCGCTGGAACAAGAGACCCAGTACTTC
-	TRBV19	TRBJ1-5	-	CASSITANQPQHF	TGTGCCAGTAGTATTACAGCTAATCAGCCCCAGCATTTT